The 11 T cell receptor beta chains below come from one sample, sequenced in a study of T cell clones after liver transplantation. Clones were sequenced by immunoSEQ multiplex PCR, and TCRdb holds only the in-frame ones, with some missing. This table has 65,000 to 95,000 clones, over 70% appearing once. Material: CD4+ T cells from blood, obtained before liver transplant. Receptor source: a human donor who received a liver transplant.

This clone showed up just once. This chain uses TRBV28 with TRBJ1-1; D uncertain. CDR1 and CDR2 (germline): MDHEN, SYDVKM. This CDR3 is 14 amino acids long. V lost 8 bases, J lost 0 bases, and 13 bases lay in between. The CDR3 bases are TGTGCCAGCGCATACAGACGCGTGAACACTGAAGCTTTCTTT. Protein product: CASAYRRVNTEAFF. The whole variable domain, filled in from reference TRBV28 and TRBJ1-1, reads DVKVTQSSRYLVKRTGEKVFLECVQDMDHENMFWYRQDPGLGLRLIYFSYDVKMKEKGDIPEGYSVSREKKERFSLILESASTNQTSMYLCASAYRRVNTEAFFGQGTRLTVV.

The genes are TRBV6-5 and TRBJ2-7; 14 positions match TRBD2. Losses at the gene ends were 3 bases for V and 6 bases for J; bases not matched to a gene: 7. This CDR3 region has 16 residues. Germline CDR1 reads MNHEY; CDR2 reads SVGAGI. The CDR3 coding sequence is TGTGCCAGCAGTTATCGCGGGACTAGCGGGAGATCCGAGCAGTACTTC. It codes for CASSYRGTSGRSEQYF.

This clone showed up just once. The genes are TRBV5-1 and TRBJ1-1; 8 bases are shared with TRBD1. Losses at the gene ends were 1 base for V and 3 bases for J; bases not matched to a gene: 5. The V gene's germline CDR1 is SGHRS and CDR2 YFSETQ. The CDR3 extends over 15 amino acids. This chain's CDR3 is CASSLRAQGDTEAFF. The CDR3 DNA is TGCGCCAGCAGCTTGAGGGCACAGGGGGACACTGAAGCTTTCTTT.

This rearrangement joins TRBV7-9 to TRBJ2-3; D uncertain. Trimming left V 5 bases short and J 2 bases short, with 14 bases between. Germline loops: CDR1 SEHNR, CDR2 FQNEAQ (reference sequence). The CDR3 runs to 15 residues. Here the CDR3 DNA reads TGTGCCAGCAGCCTTGGAACTTTACTCACAGATACGCAGTATTTT. It translates to CASSLGTLLTDTQYF. Full variable domain (rest looked up from reference TRBV7-9 and TRBJ2-3): DTGVSQNPRHKITKRGQNVTFRCDPISEHNRLYWYRQTLGQGPEFLTYFQNEAQLEKSRLLSDRFSAERPKGSFSTLEIQRTEQGDSAMYLCASSLGTLLTDTQYFGPGTRLTVL.

The gene calls are TRBV9 and TRBJ1-1; weak D call: TRBD1 (6 bases). The V end lost 4 bases, the J end lost 1 base, and 11 bases lay between the germline ends. Germline V lookup: CDR1 SGDLS, CDR2 YYNGEE. This CDR3 spans 14 amino acids. CDR3 sequence (DNA): TGTGCCAGCAGCATCACGACAGGGAACACTGAAGCTTTCTTT. It translates to CASSITTGNTEAFF. Drawing the rest from reference TRBV9 and TRBJ1-1, the complete variable domain is DSGVTQTPKHLITATGQRVTLRCSPRSGDLSVYWYQQSLDQGLQFLIQYYNGEERAKGNILERFSAQQFPDLHSELNLSSLELGDSALYFCASSITTGNTEAFFGQGTRLTVV.

The chain is built from TRBV6-6 and TRBJ2-5; no firm D call. V was clipped by 5 bases and J by 1 base, with 11 bases between them. The V gene's germline CDR1 is MNHNY and CDR2 SVGAGI (reference sequence). The CDR3 contains 14 residues. The CDR3 DNA is TGTGCCAGCAGTCCCTTACTACTCCAAGAGACCCAGTACTTC. This encodes CASSPLLLQETQYF.

J is TRBJ1-2 and V is TRBV18; D not certain. There are 15 residues in the CDR3. The V gene's germline CDR1 is KGHSH and CDR2 LQKENI. Trimming took 4 bases from V and 0 from J, leaving 12 bases between them. The CDR3 region is CASSREEDTNYGYTF. The CDR3 DNA follows: TGTGCCAGCTCACGGGAAGAGGATACTAACTATGGCTACACCTTC.

This clone has only a few counts. This chain links TRBV9 with TRBJ2-7; a weak D match, TRBD2 (6 bases). Germline CDR1 is SGDLS and CDR2 is YYNGEE. The CDR3 runs 16 residues. Deletions cut 3 bases from V and 0 bases from J, with 16 bases between. The CDR3 region has the DNA TGTGCCAGCAGCGAGGGAGGACCGTTGAGCTCCTACGAGCAGTACTTC. This encodes CASSEGGPLSSYEQYF.

The chain links TRBV5-6 to TRBJ2-3, with 10 bases aligning to TRBD2. V dropped 1 base and J dropped 3; count of bases not matched to a gene: 5. The CDR3 consists of 16 residues. The germline CDR1 and CDR2 sequences are SGHDT and YYEEEE. The CDR3 region is CASSLSGRGSTDTQYF. As DNA, the CDR3 is TGTGCCAGCAGCTTGAGCGGGAGGGGATCGACAGATACGCAGTATTTT.

The V gene is TRBV5-1, the J gene TRBJ2-2, with D perhaps TRBD1 or TRBD2 (5 bases each). The CDR3 consists of 13 residues. V was cut by 7 bases and J by 5 bases, with 12 bases left in between. From germline, CDR1 is SGHRS and CDR2 YFSETQ. CDR3 in amino acids: CASGTFTTGELFF. The CDR3 nucleotides read TGCGCCAGCGGGACCTTTACTACCGGGGAGCTGTTTTTT.

This clone showed up just a few times. The V and J genes are TRBV27 and TRBJ1-3, with D unclear. This CDR3 has 13 residues. Germline-derived CDR1 and CDR2 are MNHEY and SMNVEV (reference sequence). Trimming took off 7 bases at V and 8 bases at J, with 15 bases between the two ends. The CDR3 region has the DNA TGTGCCAGCAAAAAAGGGCAGTCAGACACCATATATTTT. Protein product: CASKKGQSDTIYF.